This TCR beta chain was identified during a study of cytomegalovirus exposure and HLA in healthy donors. Per germline, CDR1 MDHEN and CDR2 SYDVKM. V shed 3 bases and J shed 11 bases, with 19 bases lying between them. This CDR3 comprises 14 residues. The PCR used 60 Vbeta and 13 Jbeta primers. Using immunoSEQ multiplex PCR, the repertoire was profiled, and TCRdb retains in-frame clones only, with some absent. Of approximately 200,000 clones listed, about 80% are singletons. Details on this clone: The same CDR3 can be traced to other DNA sequences in this sample.

The sequence was obtained from a man in his late teens or twenties in good health and CMV-seronegative. This chain uses TRBV28 with TRBJ1-2; D is perhaps TRBD1 (6 bases). Sample: PBMCs. The CDR3 DNA sequence: TGTGCCAGCAGTTTTGGAGCAGGGGTTTACGGTTACACCTTC. The encoded protein is CASSFGAGVYGYTF.